A selection of T cell receptor beta chains follows, all from one sample in a study of immune cell composition in non-small cell lung cancer. Here immunoSEQ multiplex PCR was the method, and the copy in TCRdb shows in-frame clones only, minus some. This sample has about 6,600 clones; about 77% occur once, and the top ten carry approximately 14%. The sequenced material came from lung tumor tissue. The receptors were gathered from a human donor with non-small cell lung cancer. The CDR3 runs from the conserved cysteine through the conserved F or W. A D gene is named only where the DNA matches it firmly. Only part of the rows carry a size: once, few, many, or a class if the clone is expanded.

TRBD2	.	TRBV7-9	TRBJ2-3	TGTGCCAGCAGCCTTAGCGGGAGAGCCACAGATACGCAGTATTTT	CASSLSGRATDTQYF
TRBD2	.	TRBV2	TRBJ2-7	TGTGCCAGCAGTAGGGAACTAGCGGGAGGGGGAGAGCAGTACTTC	CASSRELAGGGEQYF
TRBD2	.	TRBV28	TRBJ2-1	TGTGCCAGCAGATCAAATCGGGCGGGAGGGTACAATGAGCAGTTCTTC	CASRSNRAGGYNEQFF
TRBD1	.	TRBV7-9	TRBJ2-2	TGTGCCAGCAGCTTACCCGGGACAGGCCTCCTCGCGAACACCGGGGAGCTGTTTTTT	CASSLPGTGLLANTGELFF
.	.	TRBV30	TRBJ1-2	TGTGCCTGGAGGCACAACGGGGGGGAGGGCTACACCTTC	CAWRHNGGEGYTF
.	.	TRBV11-2	TRBJ2-1	TGTGCCAGCAGCTTGGATCGGGACTCTGGGCAGTTCTTC	CASSLDRDSGQFF
.	.	TRBV5-1	TRBJ2-7	TGCGCCAGCAGCTTGGTCCTAGACGGCGAGCAGTACTTC	CASSLVLDGEQYF
TRBD1	.	TRBV7-6	TRBJ2-7	TGTGCCAGCAGCTTAGCGCAGGGGACAGGGTCCGAGCAGTACTTC	CASSLAQGTGSEQYF
.	.	TRBV6-6	TRBJ1-5	TGTGCCAGCAGTTACGTCTCAGTTGAGCCCCAGCATTTT	CASSYVSVEPQHF
TRBD1	.	TRBV6-1	TRBJ1-1	TGTGCCAGCAGTGAAGGGACAGGGGGCGGCACTGAAGCTTTCTTT	CASSEGTGGGTEAFF
.	.	TRBV5-8	TRBJ1-2	TGTGCCAGCAGCTTGGCCGGCAGGGGAGGGGGCTACACCTTC	CASSLAGRGGGYTF
.	few	TRBV7-7	TRBJ1-2	TGTGCCAGCAGCGGCGATGTACAGGGCTATGGCTACACCTTC	CASSGDVQGYGYTF
TRBD2	once	TRBV5-1	TRBJ2-1	TGCGCCAGCAGCCCCATGATGGTAGCGGGAGGGAATGAGCAGTTCTTC	CASSPMMVAGGNEQFF
.	once	TRBV5-1	TRBJ2-2	TGCGCCAGCAGCCCCGAGGTTTACACCGGGGAGCTGTTTTTT	CASSPEVYTGELFF